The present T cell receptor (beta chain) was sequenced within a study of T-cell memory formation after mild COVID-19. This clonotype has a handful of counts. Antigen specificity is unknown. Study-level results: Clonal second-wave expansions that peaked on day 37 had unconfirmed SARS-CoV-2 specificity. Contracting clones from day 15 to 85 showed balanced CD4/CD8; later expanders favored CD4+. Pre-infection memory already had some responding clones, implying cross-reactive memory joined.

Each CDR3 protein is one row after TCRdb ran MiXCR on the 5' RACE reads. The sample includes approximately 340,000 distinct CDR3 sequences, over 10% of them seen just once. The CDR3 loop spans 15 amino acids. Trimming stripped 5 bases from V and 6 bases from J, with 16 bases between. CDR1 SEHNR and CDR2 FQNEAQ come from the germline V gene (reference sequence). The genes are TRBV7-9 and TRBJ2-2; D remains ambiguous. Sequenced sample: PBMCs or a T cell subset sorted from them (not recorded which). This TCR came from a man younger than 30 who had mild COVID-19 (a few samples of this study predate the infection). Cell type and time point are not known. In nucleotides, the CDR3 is TGTGCCAGCAGCCCTCTTGCAGGTTATCCCGGGGAGCTGTTTTTT. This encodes CASSPLAGYPGELFF.